This T cell receptor (beta chain) originates from a study of blood T cell repertoires in COVID-19. Study information: Samples came from the United States, Italy and Spain, spanning acute and convalescent COVID-19. The analysed material was cDNA or gDNA that came from T cells, B-cell-depleted T cells, or PBMCs.

Trimming shortened V by 0 bases and J by 1 base, and 13 bases separated the two germline ends. CDR3 size: 16 residues. CDR1 SGHNT and CDR2 YYREEE come from the germline V gene (reference sequence). This table comes from immunoSEQ multiplex PCR, and its TCRdb copy is limited to in-frame clones, with some not included. The table shows some 20,000 clones, with about 86% occurring only once. The chain employs TRBV5-4 and TRBJ1-1, with D possibly being TRBD1 (5 bases). Sequenced: peripheral blood. The receptor was isolated from a man aged 70-80 years with acute or convalescent COVID-19. CDR3 sequence reads: CASSLGGGRGNTEAFF. The CDR3 nucleotides are TGTGCCAGCAGCTTGGGGGGCGGAAGGGGGAACACTGAAGCTTTCTTT.